Listed here are 7 T cell receptor beta chains from one sample, sequenced in a study of PD-1 blockade in mismatch repair-deficient tumors. TCRdb's table, derived via immunoSEQ multiplex PCR, lists solely in-frame clones and lacks some. The sample carries 50,000 or so clones, 77% recorded once. The specimen was PBMCs, collected before pembrolizumab treatment. The origin of the receptors is an adult with mismatch repair-deficient cancer.

This chain links TRBV7-8 with TRBJ2-1, with TRBD2 matching over 11 bases. Germline CDR1 SGHVS, CDR2 FQNEAQ. V trimming: 4 bases; J trimming: 4 bases; junction bases outside the gene matches: 9. The CDR3 totals 17 residues. The CDR3 loop is CASSSGLAEWGYNEQFF. The CDR3 coding sequence is TGTGCCAGCAGCTCGGGACTAGCGGAGTGGGGATACAATGAGCAGTTCTTC.

The CDR3 reads CASSFPKSPSGRAKGEQYF. The CDR3 region has the DNA TGTGCCAGCAGCTTCCCGAAGTCCCCTAGCGGGAGGGCAAAGGGCGAGCAGTACTTC. The chain uses TRBV7-2 and TRBJ2-7; 12 bases are a match to TRBD2. The CDR3 covers 19 residues. V shed 3 bases and J 6 bases; nucleotides not matched to a gene: 18. Germline V gene lookup returns CDR1 SGHTA and CDR2 FQGNSA.

CDR3 nucleotides: TGCGCCAGCAGTCAGGACAGGGCCGAGCAGTACTTC. This codes for CASSQDRAEQYF. V usage is TRBV23-1 and J usage is TRBJ2-7; TRBD1 aligns across 8 bases. TRBV23-1 is placed among ORFs of uncertain function. The CDR3 length is 12 residues. Trimming at V came to 3 bases and at J to 6 bases, leaving 1 base not matched to a gene.

This clone came up once. The chain joins TRBV4-1 to TRBJ1-5; the D gene is possibly TRBD1 (5 bases). Germline V gene data show CDR1 as MGHRA and CDR2 as YSYEKL. The CDR3 totals 14 residues. Trimming removed 1 base at V and 1 base at J, with 5 bases between. This chain's CDR3 is CASSQGQSNQPQHF. The CDR3 region has the DNA TGCGCCAGCAGCCAAGGACAGAGCAATCAGCCCCAGCATTTT.

The chain combines TRBV27 with TRBJ2-2, with 7 bases identical to TRBD1. The CDR3 sequence is 19 residues long. The germline gives CDR1 MNHEY, CDR2 SMNVEV (reference sequence). Trimming took 3 bases from V and 4 from J; bases not matched to a gene: 17. CDR3 in amino acids: CASSLALGRQGPGTGELFF. The CDR3 DNA follows: TGTGCCAGCAGTTTGGCTCTTGGGAGACAGGGACCCGGCACCGGGGAGCTGTTTTTT.

The V call is TRBV6-1, the J call TRBJ2-2; 10 bases match TRBD1. Germline values: CDR1 MNHNS, CDR2 SASEGT. The CDR3 length is 15 residues. J gave up 4 bases and V 4 bases, and 3 bases lay outside the gene matches. The chain's CDR3 is CASSVWTGGTGELFF. The CDR3 nucleotides are TGTGCCAGCAGTGTATGGACAGGGGGCACCGGGGAGCTGTTTTTT.

The chain uses TRBV7-2 and TRBJ2-1; tentatively, D is TRBD1 (5 bases). V shed 1 base and J shed 9 bases, with 13 bases lying between them. The CDR3 extends over 14 amino acids. The V gene's germline CDR1 is SGHTA and CDR2 FQGNSA. The CDR3 region has the DNA TGTGCCAGCAGCTTAGAAACCGACAGTACTGAGCAGTTCTTC. Protein product: CASSLETDSTEQFF.